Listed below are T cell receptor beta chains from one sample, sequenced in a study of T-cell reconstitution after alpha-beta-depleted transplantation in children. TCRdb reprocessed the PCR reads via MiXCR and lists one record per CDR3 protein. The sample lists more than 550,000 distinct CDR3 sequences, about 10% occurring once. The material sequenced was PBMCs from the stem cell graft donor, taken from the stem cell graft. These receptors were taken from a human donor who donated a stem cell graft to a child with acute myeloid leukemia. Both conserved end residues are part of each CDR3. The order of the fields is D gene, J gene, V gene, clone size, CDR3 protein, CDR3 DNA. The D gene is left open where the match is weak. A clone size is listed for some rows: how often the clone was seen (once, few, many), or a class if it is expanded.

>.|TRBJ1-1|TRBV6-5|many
CASGLKGTDTEAFF
TGTGCCAGCGGGCTTAAGGGGACCGACACTGAAGCTTTCTTT
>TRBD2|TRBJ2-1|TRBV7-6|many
CASSLLRESYNEQFF
TGTGCCAGCAGCTTGTTGCGGGAGTCCTACAATGAGCAGTTCTTC
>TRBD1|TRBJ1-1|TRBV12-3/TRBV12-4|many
CASSPDRGIQNTEAFF
TGTGCCAGCAGTCCGGACAGGGGGATCCAGAACACTGAAGCTTTCTTT
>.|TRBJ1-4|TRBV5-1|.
CASSLEGLSYEKLFF
TGCGCCAGCAGCTTGGAGGGACTGTCGTACGAAAAACTGTTTTTT
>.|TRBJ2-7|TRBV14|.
CASSHLDGKGPYEQYF
TGTGCCAGCAGCCACCTAGACGGGAAGGGCCCCTACGAGCAGTACTTC
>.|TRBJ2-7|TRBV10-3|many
CAISESWGEGYEQYF
TGTGCCATCAGTGAGTCCTGGGGTGAAGGTTACGAGCAGTACTTC
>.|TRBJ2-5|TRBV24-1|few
CATRGRGQETQYF
TGTGCCACCAGGGGCAGGGGACAAGAGACCCAGTACTTC
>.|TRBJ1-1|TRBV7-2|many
CASSLITQGRGAFF
TGTGCCAGCAGCTTAATCACCCAGGGGAGGGGAGCTTTCTTT
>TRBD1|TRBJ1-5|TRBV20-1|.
CSAFSGQGNSNQPQHF
TGCAGTGCTTTCTCTGGACAGGGTAATAGCAATCAGCCCCAGCATTTT
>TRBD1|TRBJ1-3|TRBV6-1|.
CASSLGQGVEGNTIYF
TGTGCCAGCAGCCTCGGACAGGGGGTAGAAGGAAACACCATATATTTT
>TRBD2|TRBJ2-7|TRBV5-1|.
CASSSTGTSGLDEQYF
TGCGCCAGCAGCTCCACCGGGACTAGCGGGCTAGACGAGCAGTACTTC
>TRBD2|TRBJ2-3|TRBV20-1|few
CSAESRLAGVSDTQYF
TGCAGTGCTGAAAGCCGACTAGCGGGAGTTTCAGATACGCAGTATTTT
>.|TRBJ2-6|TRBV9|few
CASSVGASGANVLTF
TGTGCCAGCAGCGTAGGTGCCTCTGGGGCCAACGTCCTGACTTTC
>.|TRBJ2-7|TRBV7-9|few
CASSLAGGAWDEQYF
TGTGCCAGCAGCTTAGCGGGGGGGGCTTGGGACGAGCAGTACTTC
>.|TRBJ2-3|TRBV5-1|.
CASSSYNPSTDTQYF
TGCGCCAGCAGCTCTTACAATCCTAGCACAGATACGCAGTATTTT
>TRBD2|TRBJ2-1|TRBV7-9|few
CASSFLAGAEGDEQFF
TGTGCCAGCAGTTTTCTAGCGGGAGCCGAGGGGGATGAGCAGTTCTTC